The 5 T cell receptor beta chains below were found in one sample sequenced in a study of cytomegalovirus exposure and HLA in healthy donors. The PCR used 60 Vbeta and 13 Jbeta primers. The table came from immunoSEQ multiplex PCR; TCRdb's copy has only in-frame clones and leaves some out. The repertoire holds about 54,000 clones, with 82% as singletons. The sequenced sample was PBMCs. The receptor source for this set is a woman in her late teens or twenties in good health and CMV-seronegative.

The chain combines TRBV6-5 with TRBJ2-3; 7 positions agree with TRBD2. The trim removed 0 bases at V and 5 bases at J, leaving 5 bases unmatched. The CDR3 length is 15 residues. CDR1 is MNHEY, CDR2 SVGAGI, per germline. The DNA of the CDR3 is TGTGCCAGCAGTTACTCGGGAGGGGCTGGAGATACGCAGTATTTT. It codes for CASSYSGGAGDTQYF.

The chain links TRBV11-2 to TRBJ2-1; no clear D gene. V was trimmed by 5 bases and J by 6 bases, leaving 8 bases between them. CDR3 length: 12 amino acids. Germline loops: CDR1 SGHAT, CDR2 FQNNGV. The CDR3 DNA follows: TGTGCCAGCAGCCATGAGCGCAATGAGCAGTTCTTC. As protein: CASSHERNEQFF.

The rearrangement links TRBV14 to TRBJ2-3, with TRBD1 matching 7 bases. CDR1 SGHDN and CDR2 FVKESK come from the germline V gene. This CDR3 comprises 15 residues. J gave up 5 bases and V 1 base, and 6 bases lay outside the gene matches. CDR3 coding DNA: TGTGCCAGCAGCCAAGTGGTAGGGGGCGGAGATACGCAGTATTTT. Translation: CASSQVVGGGDTQYF.

The CDR3 sequence: CASSLQGVGGELFF. CDR3 in DNA: TGTGCCAGCAGCTTGCAGGGGGTAGGCGGGGAGCTGTTTTTT. The J gene is TRBJ2-2, the V gene TRBV7-3, with 7 positions matching TRBD1. Trimming took 3 bases from V and 7 from J; bases not matched to a gene: 5. The germline V gene has CDR1 SGHTA and CDR2 FQGTGA. The CDR3 sequence is 14 residues long.

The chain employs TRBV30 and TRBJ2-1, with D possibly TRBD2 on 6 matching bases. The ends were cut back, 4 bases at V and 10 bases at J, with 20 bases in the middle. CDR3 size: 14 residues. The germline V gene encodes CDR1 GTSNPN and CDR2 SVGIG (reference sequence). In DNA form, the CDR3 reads TGTGCCTGGAACGGGGCTAGCGTGGTGGTGGAGCAGTTCTTC. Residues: CAWNGASVVVEQFF.